In its sample, the clone carrying this T cell receptor (beta chain) was seen a few times. What it binds is unknown. The study reverse transcribed the entire isolated RNA, so it sequenced expressed TCRB transcripts. Sequencing was performed with immunoSEQ multiplex PCR; in TCRdb, only in-frame clones are kept and a portion is missing. This table holds under 400,000 clones, about 12% found once. The sample belongs to a study of beta chain features in type 1 diabetes. Study-level results: When Type 1 diabetes patients were examined, their TCRB CDR3s proved moderately but significantly shorter in all four CD4+ subsets. The naive, central memory and Treg TCRB repertoires showed an apparent similarity that was greater among patients than among healthy donors.

Sorting with CD45RO/CCR7/CD25/CD127/CD95/CD27 yielded naive, central memory, regulatory and stem-like memory CD4+ cells. The source is a woman between 18 and 29 years old with type 1 diabetes. Input material: naive CD4+ T cells from blood.

CDR3 sequence reads: CASVGAGELFF. CDR3 bases: TGTGCCAGCGTAGGGGCCGGGGAGCTGTTTTTT. The gene calls are TRBV4-2 and TRBJ2-2, with a possible D match to TRBD1 (5 bases). Germline V gives CDR1 LGHNA, CDR2 YNFKEQ. V was pared by 8 bases and J by 6 bases, with 7 bases between. The CDR3 totals 11 residues.